The rows below give T cell receptor beta chains drawn from one sample of a study of cytomegalovirus exposure and HLA in healthy donors. The method was immunoSEQ multiplex PCR; TCRdb's version includes in-frame clones alone and lacks a portion of them. The sample has approximately 130,000 clones, 70% to 85% seen once. The sequenced material came from PBMCs. These receptors were taken from a man aged 50 or older in good health and CMV-seronegative. The CDR3 runs from the conserved cysteine through the conserved F or W. The D gene is left open where the match is weak. Not all rows give a size; the values are once, few, many and, for expanded clones, a class.

TRBV30	TRBJ1-2	-	TRBD1	TGTGCCTGGAGCCTTCAGGGGGTGTATGGCTACACCTTC	CAWSLQGVYGYTF
TRBV11-2	TRBJ2-7	-	TRBD1	TGTGCCAGCAGCTGGGGACAGGTTGGTTACGAGCAGTACTTC	CASSWGQVGYEQYF
TRBV19	TRBJ1-2	-	-	TGTGCCAGTAGTTTCGGACAATATGGCTACACCTTC	CASSFGQYGYTF
TRBV30	TRBJ1-2	-	-	TGTGCCTGGGAGAGGAGGGGACCCGGCTACACCTTC	CAWERRGPGYTF
TRBV29-1	TRBJ1-2	-	-	TGCAGCGTGAGGGGGGGCGATGGCTACACCTTC	CSVRGGDGYTF
TRBV5-4	TRBJ1-2	-	-	TGTGCCAGCAGCTTGGCTATGGAGGGCCTGCATGGCTACACCTTC	CASSLAMEGLHGYTF
TRBV19	TRBJ2-7	-	-	TGTGCCAGTAGTATGGGCCCGAATTCACTTTACGAGCAGTACTTC	CASSMGPNSLYEQYF
TRBV19	TRBJ2-1	-	-	TGTGCCAGTAGTATGTGGGGGACTCAGGATGAGCAGTTCTTC	CASSMWGTQDEQFF
TRBV19	TRBJ2-6	-	TRBD1	TGTGCCACCGAGAATGACAGGGGGCATGGCTCTGGGGCCAACGTCCTGACTTTC	CATENDRGHGSGANVLTF
TRBV9	TRBJ2-5	-	TRBD1	TGTGCCAGCAGCTCGATGGGGACAGGGGCGCAAGAGACCCAGTACTTC	CASSSMGTGAQETQYF
TRBV2	TRBJ1-4	-	-	TGTGCCAGCAGGCGGGGGTGGGCAACTAATGAAAAACTGTTTTTT	CASRRGWATNEKLFF
TRBV6-1	TRBJ1-1	-	-	TGTGCCAGCAGTGAACTTGAGGCTTTCTTT	CASSELEAFF
TRBV9	TRBJ2-7	-	TRBD1	TGTGCCAGCAGCGCCGGGACAGGGGGCTACGAGCAGTACTTC	CASSAGTGGYEQYF
TRBV19	TRBJ1-3	-	-	TGTGCCAGTAGTATGATGAGAGGAAACACCATATATTTT	CASSMMRGNTIYF
TRBV5-4	TRBJ2-1	-	TRBD1	TGTGCCAGCGGAGAGACAGGGTCAAGTTTCTACAATGAGCAGTTCTTC	CASGETGSSFYNEQFF
TRBV6-1	TRBJ1-2	-	-	TGTGCCACAAGCCTCTATGGCTACACCTTC	CATSLYGYTF
TRBV6-1	TRBJ1-6	once	-	TGTGCCAGCAGCGAGATTTCAACCCTCCACTTT	CASSEISTLHF
TRBV30	TRBJ1-5	-	-	TGTGCCTGGAGTGTAGGACAGAACAATCAGCCCCAGCATTTT	CAWSVGQNNQPQHF
TRBV29-1	TRBJ1-2	-	-	TGCAGCGTTGAGGGGGGGATCTATGGCTACACCTTC	CSVEGGIYGYTF